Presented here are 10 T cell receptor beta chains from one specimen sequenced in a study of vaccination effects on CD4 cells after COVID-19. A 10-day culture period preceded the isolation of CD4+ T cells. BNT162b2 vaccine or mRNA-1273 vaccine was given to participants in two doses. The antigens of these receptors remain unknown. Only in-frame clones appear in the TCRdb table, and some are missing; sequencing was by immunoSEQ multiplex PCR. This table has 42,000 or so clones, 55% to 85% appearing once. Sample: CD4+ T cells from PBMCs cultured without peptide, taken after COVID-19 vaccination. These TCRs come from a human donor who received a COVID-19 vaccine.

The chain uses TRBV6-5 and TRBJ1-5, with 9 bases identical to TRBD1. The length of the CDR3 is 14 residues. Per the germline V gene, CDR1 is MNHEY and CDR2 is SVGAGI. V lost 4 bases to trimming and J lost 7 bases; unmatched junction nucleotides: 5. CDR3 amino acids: CASSLTGGWQPQHF. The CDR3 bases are TGTGCCAGCAGTTTGACAGGGGGTTGGCAGCCCCAGCATTTT.

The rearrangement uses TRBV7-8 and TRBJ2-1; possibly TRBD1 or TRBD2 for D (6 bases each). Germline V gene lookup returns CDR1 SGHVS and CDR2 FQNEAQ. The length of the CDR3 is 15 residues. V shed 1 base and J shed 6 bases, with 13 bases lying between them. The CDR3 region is CASSLEGEVSNEQFF. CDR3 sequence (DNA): TGTGCCAGCAGCTTAGAGGGGGAGGTCTCCAATGAGCAGTTCTTC. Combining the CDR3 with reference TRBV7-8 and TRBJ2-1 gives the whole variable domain GAGVSQSPRYKVAKRGQDVALRCDPISGHVSLFWYQQALGQGPEFLTYFQNEAQLDKSGLPSDRFFAERPEGSVSTLKIQRTQQEDSAVYLCASSLEGEVSNEQFFGPGTRLTVL.

The CDR3 loop reads CASSSGRRFGYTF. The CDR3 region has the DNA TGTGCCAGCAGCTCCGGGAGGAGGTTTGGCTACACCTTC. V is TRBV12-3 or TRBV12-4 and J is TRBJ1-2; D remains ambiguous. The CDR3 is 13 residues long. Trimming removed 6 bases from V and 7 bases from J, with 15 bases in between.

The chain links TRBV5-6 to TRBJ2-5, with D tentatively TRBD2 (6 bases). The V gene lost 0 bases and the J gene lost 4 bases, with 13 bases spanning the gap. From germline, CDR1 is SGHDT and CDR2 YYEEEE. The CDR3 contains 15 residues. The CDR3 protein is CASSLGVLAVETQYF. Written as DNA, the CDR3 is TGTGCCAGCAGCTTGGGGGTACTAGCCGTAGAGACCCAGTACTTC.

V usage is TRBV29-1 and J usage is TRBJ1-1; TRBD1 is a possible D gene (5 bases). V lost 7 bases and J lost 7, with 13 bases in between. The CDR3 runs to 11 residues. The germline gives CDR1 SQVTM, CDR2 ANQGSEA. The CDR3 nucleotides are TGCAGCGGATCCAGGGATCTTGAAGCTTTCTTT. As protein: CSGSRDLEAFF.

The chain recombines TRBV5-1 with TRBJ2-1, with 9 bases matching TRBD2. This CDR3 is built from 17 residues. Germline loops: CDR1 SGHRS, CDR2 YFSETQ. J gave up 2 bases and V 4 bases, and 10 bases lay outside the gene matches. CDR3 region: CASSGGGGAGTYNEQFF. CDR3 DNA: TGCGCCAGCAGCGGTGGCGGGGGGGCAGGGACCTACAATGAGCAGTTCTTC. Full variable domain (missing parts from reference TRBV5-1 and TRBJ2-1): KAGVTQTPRYLIKTRGQQVTLSCSPISGHRSVSWYQQTPGQGLQFLFEYFSETQRNKGNFPGRFSGRQFSNSRSEMNVSTLELGDSALYLCASSGGGGAGTYNEQFFGPGTRLTVL.

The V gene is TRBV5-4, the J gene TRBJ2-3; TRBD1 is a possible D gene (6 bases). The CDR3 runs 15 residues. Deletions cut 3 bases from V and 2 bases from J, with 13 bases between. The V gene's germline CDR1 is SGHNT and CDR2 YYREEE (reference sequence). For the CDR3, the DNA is TGTGCCAGCAGCTCGTCGGGACAAGTCACAGATACGCAGTATTTT. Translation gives CASSSSGQVTDTQYF.

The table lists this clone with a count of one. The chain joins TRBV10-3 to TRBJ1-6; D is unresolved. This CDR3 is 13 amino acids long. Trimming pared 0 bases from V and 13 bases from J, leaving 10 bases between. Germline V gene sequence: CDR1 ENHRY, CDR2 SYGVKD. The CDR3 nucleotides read TGTGCCATCAGTGAGTCGGGTAGGGATCCCCTCCACTTT. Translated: CAISESGRDPLHF.

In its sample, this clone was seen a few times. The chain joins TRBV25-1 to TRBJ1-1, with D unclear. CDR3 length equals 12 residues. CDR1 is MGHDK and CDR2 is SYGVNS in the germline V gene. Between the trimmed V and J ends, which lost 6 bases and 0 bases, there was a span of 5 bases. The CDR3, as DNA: TGTGCCAGCAGGACCATGAACACTGAAGCTTTCTTT. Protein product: CASRTMNTEAFF.

Here the CDR3 reads CASSRAGQEVNTEAFF. The CDR3 nucleotides read TGTGCCAGCTCACGCGCGGGACAGGAGGTGAACACTGAAGCTTTCTTT. This sequence joins TRBV18 and TRBJ1-1; 8 bases match TRBD1. The CDR3 length is 16 residues. V lost 4 bases, J lost 0 bases, and 7 bases stayed unmatched. The germline CDR1 and CDR2 sequences are KGHSH and LQKENI.